This T cell receptor (beta chain) is drawn from a study of CD8+ T cells in alopecia areata. This clone has just one count. V lost 0 bases and J 7 bases, leaving 7 bases between the germline ends. From germline, CDR1 is LGHNA and CDR2 YSLEER. The CDR3 runs to 13 residues. Investigators isolated RNA and reverse transcribed it into cDNA to act as the sequencing template. TCRdb's copy holds only in-frame clones and misses some; the assay was immunoSEQ multiplex PCR. The sample records about 130,000 clones, 58% being singletons. The sequence derives from a human donor with alopecia areata. The V and J genes are TRBV4-3 and TRBJ1-3; D remains unclear. The material sequenced was CD4+ T cells sorted from blood, taken at week 0. The CDR3 nucleotides are TGCGCCAGCAGCCAAGAATTGACGAACACCATATATTTT. Its translation: CASSQELTNTIYF.